This T cell receptor beta chain was identified in a study of T cell responses to AZD1222 COVID-19 vaccine. Overall study results and limits: It should be noted that donors were predominantly white British and more often female, and clonal diversity was possibly underestimated.

This CDR3 is 13 amino acids long. CDR1 is SNHLY, CDR2 FYNNEI, per germline. V lost 6 bases to trimming and J lost 7 bases, with 13 bases between them. As concerns this clone: Its specificity is not known.

TCRdb's copy holds only in-frame clones and misses some; the assay was immunoSEQ multiplex PCR. The profile shows approximately 150,000 clones, about 91% of them singletons. Sequenced material: peripheral blood, taken on day 0 of AZD1222 vaccination. This TCR came from an adult in good health. The chain employs TRBV2 and TRBJ1-5; D gene unclear. This CDR3 reads CASRGLGAQPQHF. CDR3 nucleotide sequence: TGTGCCAGCAGGGGATTGGGCGCCCAGCCCCAGCATTTT.